The rows below give T cell receptor beta chains drawn from one sample of a study of blood T cell repertoires in COVID-19. Assay: immunoSEQ multiplex PCR; the TCRdb copy retains only in-frame clones and omits some. The sample carries fewer than 200,000 clones, approximately 91% recorded once. The sequencing sample was made of peripheral blood. Receptors originate from a man aged 18 to 29 with COVID-19, enrolled during active disease. Each CDR3 is given with its conserved first and last residue. D genes are given only for firm matches. Clone size is stated in some rows and not others, as once, few, many or a class when expanded.

d_call: -
clone_size: -
j_call: TRBJ2-7
v_call: TRBV25-1
cdr3_aa: CASRGQGYEQYF
cdr3_nt: TGTGCCAGCAGGGGACAAGGATACGAGCAGTACTTC

d_call: TRBD1
clone_size: once
j_call: TRBJ1-3
v_call: TRBV28
cdr3_aa: CASTPYRTGGPLGNTIYF
cdr3_nt: TGTGCCAGCACCCCGTATAGGACAGGGGGCCCTCTTGGAAACACCATATATTTT

d_call: -
clone_size: once
j_call: TRBJ2-2
v_call: TRBV27
cdr3_aa: CASSLSRGGGWITGELFF
cdr3_nt: TGTGCCAGCAGTTTATCACGGGGTGGCGGGTGGATTACCGGGGAGCTGTTTTTT

d_call: TRBD2
clone_size: -
j_call: TRBJ2-7
v_call: TRBV19
cdr3_aa: CASSLGTSGRSSYEQYF
cdr3_nt: TGTGCCAGTAGTCTGGGGACTAGCGGGAGGTCTTCCTACGAGCAGTACTTC

d_call: TRBD2
clone_size: -
j_call: TRBJ2-7
v_call: TRBV7-8
cdr3_aa: CASSLELAGTYEQYF
cdr3_nt: TGTGCCAGCAGCTTAGAACTAGCGGGAACCTACGAGCAGTACTTC

d_call: -
clone_size: -
j_call: TRBJ2-7
v_call: TRBV6-5
cdr3_aa: CASREVKDYYEQYF
cdr3_nt: TGTGCCAGCAGGGAGGTGAAAGATTACTACGAGCAGTACTTC

d_call: TRBD1
clone_size: -
j_call: TRBJ2-1
v_call: TRBV15
cdr3_aa: CATSREQGAYNEQFF
cdr3_nt: TGTGCCACCAGCAGAGAGCAGGGGGCCTACAATGAGCAGTTCTTC

d_call: -
clone_size: -
j_call: TRBJ2-2
v_call: TRBV5-6
cdr3_aa: CASSPGLQNTGELFF
cdr3_nt: TGTGCCAGCAGCCCGGGACTCCAGAACACCGGGGAGCTGTTTTTT

d_call: -
clone_size: -
j_call: TRBJ2-7
v_call: TRBV9
cdr3_aa: CASSGGLGQNYEQYF
cdr3_nt: TGTGCCAGCAGCGGGGGTTTAGGACAGAACTACGAGCAGTACTTC

d_call: TRBD1
clone_size: -
j_call: TRBJ2-1
v_call: TRBV27
cdr3_aa: CASTRTGGNYNEQFF
cdr3_nt: TGTGCCAGCACCAGGACAGGGGGGAACTACAATGAGCAGTTCTTC

d_call: -
clone_size: few
j_call: TRBJ2-7
v_call: TRBV28
cdr3_aa: CASSLVGQGGSYEQYF
cdr3_nt: TGTGCCAGCAGTTTAGTGGGCCAGGGGGGCTCCTACGAGCAGTACTTC

d_call: -
clone_size: once
j_call: TRBJ2-7
v_call: TRBV10-3
cdr3_aa: CAIRQDYEQYF
cdr3_nt: TGTGCCATCAGACAGGACTACGAGCAGTACTTC

d_call: TRBD2
clone_size: once
j_call: TRBJ2-7
v_call: TRBV11-2
cdr3_aa: CASSLLEGLATYEQYF
cdr3_nt: TGTGCCAGCAGCTTATTGGAGGGACTAGCAACCTACGAGCAGTACTTC

d_call: TRBD2
clone_size: -
j_call: TRBJ2-7
v_call: TRBV9
cdr3_aa: CASSVDGEGYEQYF
cdr3_nt: TGTGCCAGCAGCGTAGACGGGGAGGGCTACGAGCAGTACTTC

d_call: -
clone_size: -
j_call: TRBJ1-1
v_call: TRBV9
cdr3_aa: CASSPGEVTEAFF
cdr3_nt: TGTGCCAGCAGCCCCGGGGAAGTCACTGAAGCTTTCTTT

d_call: -
clone_size: -
j_call: TRBJ1-4
v_call: TRBV9
cdr3_aa: CASGGPNNEKLLF
cdr3_nt: TGTGCCAGCGGAGGGCCTAATAATGAAAAACTGCTTTTT

d_call: -
clone_size: -
j_call: TRBJ2-5
v_call: TRBV6-5
cdr3_aa: CASRFDRTGAQYF
cdr3_nt: TGTGCCAGCAGATTCGACAGAACGGGGGCCCAGTACTTC

d_call: -
clone_size: -
j_call: TRBJ1-1
v_call: TRBV28
cdr3_aa: CASRPGQRNTEAFF
cdr3_nt: TGTGCCAGCAGACCGGGACAACGGAACACTGAAGCTTTCTTT

d_call: -
clone_size: -
j_call: TRBJ2-3
v_call: TRBV21-1
cdr3_aa: CASDWASGSDTQYF
cdr3_nt: -

d_call: TRBD2
clone_size: -
j_call: TRBJ2-1
v_call: TRBV11-2
cdr3_aa: CASSRDYPNVYNEQFF
cdr3_nt: TGTGCCAGCAGTCGGGACTACCCCAATGTTTACAATGAGCAGTTCTTC

d_call: -
clone_size: -
j_call: TRBJ2-6
v_call: TRBV7-2
cdr3_aa: CASGARGANVLTF
cdr3_nt: TGTGCCAGTGGGGCACGTGGGGCCAACGTCCTGACTTTC

d_call: -
clone_size: once
j_call: TRBJ2-1
v_call: TRBV27
cdr3_aa: CASRPPRRPYNEQFF
cdr3_nt: TGTGCCAGCAGACCCCCAAGGAGGCCTTACAATGAGCAGTTCTTC

d_call: -
clone_size: once
j_call: TRBJ2-5
v_call: TRBV2
cdr3_aa: CASSDYRGPLAAPPETQYF
cdr3_nt: TGTGCCAGCAGTGATTATAGGGGTCCACTAGCCGCCCCCCCTGAGACCCAGTACTTC

d_call: TRBD1
clone_size: -
j_call: TRBJ1-1
v_call: TRBV7-9
cdr3_aa: CASSQDRGRRTEAFF
cdr3_nt: TGTGCCAGCAGCCAGGACAGGGGGCGCCGGACTGAAGCTTTCTTT

d_call: TRBD2
clone_size: -
j_call: TRBJ2-6
v_call: TRBV7-9
cdr3_aa: CASSFPGRAGANVLTF
cdr3_nt: TGTGCCAGCAGCTTTCCGGGGAGGGCTGGGGCCAACGTCCTGACTTTC

d_call: -
clone_size: once
j_call: TRBJ2-1
v_call: TRBV12-3/TRBV12-4
cdr3_aa: CASSFGTTQCEFF
cdr3_nt: TGTGCCAGCAGTTTTGGGACAACTCAGTGTGAGTTCTTC

d_call: TRBD1
clone_size: -
j_call: TRBJ1-4
v_call: TRBV28
cdr3_aa: CASSLLQGLGEKLLF
cdr3_nt: TGTGCCAGCAGTTTATTACAGGGGTTGGGTGAAAAACTGCTTTTT

d_call: TRBD1
clone_size: -
j_call: TRBJ1-4
v_call: TRBV28
cdr3_aa: CASSLLGTGGEKLFF
cdr3_nt: TGTGCCAGCAGTTTATTAGGGACAGGGGGCGAAAAACTGTTTTTT

d_call: TRBD1
clone_size: -
j_call: TRBJ2-1
v_call: TRBV7-9
cdr3_aa: CASILPGTVSYNEQFF
cdr3_nt: TGTGCCAGCATCCTTCCTGGGACAGTTTCCTACAATGAGCAGTTCTTC

d_call: -
clone_size: -
j_call: TRBJ1-2
v_call: TRBV10-2
cdr3_aa: CASGGRRNYGYTF
cdr3_nt: TGCGCCAGCGGGGGGAGGCGGAACTATGGCTACACCTTC

d_call: -
clone_size: -
j_call: TRBJ1-2
v_call: TRBV29-1
cdr3_aa: CSVIQEGNYGYTF
cdr3_nt: TGCAGCGTTATTCAGGAAGGAAACTATGGCTACACCTTC

d_call: TRBD2
clone_size: -
j_call: TRBJ2-1
v_call: TRBV27
cdr3_aa: CATSILAGGGNEQFF
cdr3_nt: TGTGCCACCTCAATTCTAGCGGGAGGGGGCAATGAGCAGTTCTTC

d_call: -
clone_size: once
j_call: TRBJ1-1
v_call: TRBV12-3/TRBV12-4
cdr3_aa: CASSRGHPEAFF
cdr3_nt: TGTGCCAGCAGCCGTGGACATCCTGAAGCTTTCTTT

d_call: TRBD1
clone_size: -
j_call: TRBJ1-1
v_call: TRBV28
cdr3_aa: CASRDRRGREAFF
cdr3_nt: TGTGCCAGCAGGGACCGCAGGGGGCGAGAAGCTTTCTTT

d_call: TRBD2
clone_size: -
j_call: TRBJ2-1
v_call: TRBV18
cdr3_aa: CASSSTGLRHYNEQFF
cdr3_nt: TGTGCCAGCTCATCGACGGGACTAAGACACTACAATGAGCAGTTCTTC

d_call: -
clone_size: -
j_call: TRBJ2-3
v_call: TRBV5-8
cdr3_aa: CASSFQGSTDTQYF
cdr3_nt: TGTGCCAGCAGCTTTCAGGGGAGCACAGATACGCAGTATTTT

d_call: -
clone_size: few
j_call: TRBJ2-1
v_call: TRBV19
cdr3_aa: CASSGALYNEQFF
cdr3_nt: TGTGCCAGTAGTGGGGCCCTCTACAATGAGCAGTTCTTC

d_call: -
clone_size: -
j_call: TRBJ2-6
v_call: TRBV30
cdr3_aa: CAWTGSFNVLTF
cdr3_nt: TGTGCCTGGACAGGAAGTTTCAACGTCCTGACTTTC

d_call: TRBD2
clone_size: -
j_call: TRBJ2-1
v_call: TRBV7-6
cdr3_aa: CASSPGTSIGREQFF
cdr3_nt: TGTGCCAGCAGCCCCGGGACTAGTATAGGCCGCGAGCAGTTCTTC

d_call: TRBD1
clone_size: -
j_call: TRBJ2-7
v_call: TRBV28
cdr3_aa: CASRGQGEQYF
cdr3_nt: TGTGCCAGCAGAGGACAGGGAGAGCAGTACTTC

d_call: -
clone_size: -
j_call: TRBJ2-3
v_call: TRBV2
cdr3_aa: CASPLGYTDTQYF
cdr3_nt: TGTGCCAGCCCTTTGGGCTACACAGATACGCAGTATTTT

d_call: TRBD2
clone_size: -
j_call: TRBJ2-1
v_call: TRBV7-3
cdr3_aa: CASSTWTSGAYNEQFF
cdr3_nt: TGTGCCAGCAGCACCTGGACTAGCGGGGCCTACAATGAGCAGTTCTTC

d_call: -
clone_size: -
j_call: TRBJ2-7
v_call: TRBV3-1/TRBV3-2
cdr3_aa: CASSPQWYGSKYEQYF
cdr3_nt: TGTGCCAGCAGCCCCCAGTGGTACGGGAGTAAGTACGAGCAGTACTTC

d_call: -
clone_size: -
j_call: TRBJ2-1
v_call: TRBV24-1
cdr3_aa: CATSDSSAGASDEQFF
cdr3_nt: TGTGCCACCAGTGATTCGTCGGCAGGGGCGAGTGATGAGCAGTTCTTC

d_call: -
clone_size: -
j_call: TRBJ1-2
v_call: TRBV4-3
cdr3_aa: CASSQDSAGAGYTF
cdr3_nt: TGCGCCAGCAGCCAAGATTCGGCAGGGGCCGGCTACACCTTC

d_call: TRBD1
clone_size: -
j_call: TRBJ2-7
v_call: TRBV27
cdr3_aa: CASSGPPPGQGVHEQYF
cdr3_nt: TGTGCCAGCAGTGGGCCCCCTCCGGGACAGGGGGTCCACGAGCAGTACTTC

d_call: -
clone_size: -
j_call: TRBJ2-4
v_call: TRBV15
cdr3_aa: CATSRAGENQYF
cdr3_nt: TGTGCCACCAGCAGAGCGGGGGAAAATCAGTACTTC